Following are 2 T cell receptor beta chains from one sample sequenced in a study of chemoradiotherapy in HPV16-positive cancers. Sequenced by immunoSEQ multiplex PCR; TCRdb stores in-frame clones only, minus some. The data contain fewer than 6,500 clones, roughly 84% of them singletons. Source: tumor tissue, taken from a patient who underwent chemoradiotherapy. These receptors originate from a human donor with HPV-associated anogenital cancer.

J is TRBJ2-5 and V is TRBV18; no firm D call. The CDR3 spans 13 residues. Trimming removed 2 bases from V and 2 bases from J, with 6 bases in between. Germline V lookup: CDR1 KGHSH, CDR2 LQKENI. CDR3 amino acids: CASSPERQETQYF. The CDR3 DNA reads TGTGCCAGCTCACCAGAGAGGCAAGAGACCCAGTACTTC.

A few counts support this clone. The chain couples TRBV2 to TRBJ1-2, with D perhaps TRBD1 (6 bases). Germline-derived CDR1 and CDR2 are SNHLY and FYNNEI. V shed 6 bases and J shed 14 bases, with 19 bases lying between them. CDR3 length equals 12 residues. This chain's CDR3 is CASRETGPTRTF. The DNA of the CDR3 is TGTGCCAGCAGGGAGACAGGCCCGACGAGGACCTTC.